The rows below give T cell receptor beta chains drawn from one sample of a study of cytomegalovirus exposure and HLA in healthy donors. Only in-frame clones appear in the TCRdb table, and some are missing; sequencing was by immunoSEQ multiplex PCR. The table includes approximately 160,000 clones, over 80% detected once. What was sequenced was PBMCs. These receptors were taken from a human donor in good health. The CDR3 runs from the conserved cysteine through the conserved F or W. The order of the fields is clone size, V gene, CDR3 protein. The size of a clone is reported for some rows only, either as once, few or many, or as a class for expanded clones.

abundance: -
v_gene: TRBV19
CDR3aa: CASRPDRGTTEAFF

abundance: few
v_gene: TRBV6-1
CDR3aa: CASSEVGASGEKLFF

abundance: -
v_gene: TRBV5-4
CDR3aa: CASSLDRGLYEQYF

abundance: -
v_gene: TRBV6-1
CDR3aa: CASRPTGTPYNEQFF

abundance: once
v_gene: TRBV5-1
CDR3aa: CASSGGEGPDTQYF

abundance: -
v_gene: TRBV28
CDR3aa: CASSFPPGLAGHYEQYF

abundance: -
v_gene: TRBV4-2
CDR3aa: CASSQDRVAGGHQETQYF

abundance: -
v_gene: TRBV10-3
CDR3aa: CAISDAGADERYF

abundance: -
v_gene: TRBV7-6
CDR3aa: CASSLGGLALETQYF

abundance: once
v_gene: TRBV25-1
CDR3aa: CASSAGTGRIF

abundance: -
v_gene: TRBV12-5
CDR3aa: CASEPSGGSYNEQFF

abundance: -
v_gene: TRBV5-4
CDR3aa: CASSRVLGDTEAFF

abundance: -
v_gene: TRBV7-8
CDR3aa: CASSSPDTPYGYTF

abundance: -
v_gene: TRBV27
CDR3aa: CASSLSFRGYGYTF

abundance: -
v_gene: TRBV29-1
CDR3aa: CSVHGDPGQSYNEQFF

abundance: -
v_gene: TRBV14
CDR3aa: CASSRRQGGSYTF

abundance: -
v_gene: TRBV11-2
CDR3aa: CASSLDPDRGSYEQYF

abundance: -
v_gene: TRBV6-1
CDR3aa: CASSAQGYEQYF

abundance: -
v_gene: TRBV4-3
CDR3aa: CASSQDSSLAGREEQYF

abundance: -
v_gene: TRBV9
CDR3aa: CASSVEAGDYGYTF

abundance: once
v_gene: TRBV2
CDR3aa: CASRNRENYEQYF

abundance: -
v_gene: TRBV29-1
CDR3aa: CSVEPEVVDEQFF

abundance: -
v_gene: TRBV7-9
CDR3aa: CATQQNGGFNEQFF

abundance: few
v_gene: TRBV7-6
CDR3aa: CASSATSGVLAPQHF

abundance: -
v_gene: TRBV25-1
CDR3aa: CASSETSGGFVEQYF

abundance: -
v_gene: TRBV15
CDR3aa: CATSRGTNSGNTIYF

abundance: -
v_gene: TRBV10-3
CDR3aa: CAISEERQGYEQYF

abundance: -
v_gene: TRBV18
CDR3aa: CASSRSDRGDTQYF

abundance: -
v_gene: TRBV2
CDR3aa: CASSEAAQGAEAFF

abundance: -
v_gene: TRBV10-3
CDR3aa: CAISESPDRGFEQYF

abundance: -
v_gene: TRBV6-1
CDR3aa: CASNSDDRAYQPQHF

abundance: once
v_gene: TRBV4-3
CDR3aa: CASSPVTTKNKNTEAFF

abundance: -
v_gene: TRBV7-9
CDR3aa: CASSLEQTSEQYF

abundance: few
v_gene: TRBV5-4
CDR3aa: CASSSPTGTSAEQFF

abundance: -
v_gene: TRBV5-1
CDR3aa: CASKLDSRAGGTDTQYF

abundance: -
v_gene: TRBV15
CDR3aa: CATSRGEGLYEQYF

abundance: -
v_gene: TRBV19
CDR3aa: CASSIRTGESSPLHF